Listed below are T cell receptor beta chains from one sample, sequenced in a study of human T cells and chemical hapten exposure. TCRdb re-called the RACE reads with MiXCR, one entry per CDR3 protein. The sample shows about 360,000 distinct CDR3 sequences, more than 4.5% of them seen only once. Sequenced here: whole blood, sampled in connection with sensitization to the hapten diphenylcyclopropenone (DPC). The receptors stem from a woman aged 50 to 65 with alopecia areata. Some clones in this sample may be carry-over from other donors' samples. The CDR3 runs from the conserved cysteine through the conserved F or W. The D gene is left open where the match is weak. For some rows the clone size is stated as once, few or many, or as a class when expanded; others skip it.

D gene: TRBD2; V gene: TRBV7-2; clone size: many; J gene: TRBJ2-3; CDR3 protein: CASSLGEGLDTQYF; CDR3 DNA: TGTGCCAGCAGCTTAGGGGAGGGCCTGGATACGCAGTATTTT
D gene: .; V gene: TRBV5-1; clone size: .; J gene: TRBJ2-5; CDR3 protein: CASSPNVQETQYF; CDR3 DNA: TGCGCCAGCAGCCCGAACGTTCAGGAGACCCAGTACTTC
D gene: .; V gene: TRBV7-9; clone size: .; J gene: TRBJ2-3; CDR3 protein: CASSRGQGRTDTQYF; CDR3 DNA: TGTGCCAGCAGCCGGGGGCAGGGGAGAACAGATACGCAGTATTTT
D gene: .; V gene: TRBV7-9; clone size: many; J gene: TRBJ2-1; CDR3 protein: CASSFLRGVGNEQFF; CDR3 DNA: TGTGCCAGCAGCTTCTTACGAGGGGTGGGCAATGAGCAGTTCTTC
D gene: .; V gene: TRBV27; clone size: many; J gene: TRBJ2-6; CDR3 protein: CASTTGANVLTF; CDR3 DNA: TGTGCCAGCACGACCGGGGCCAACGTCCTGACTTTC
D gene: TRBD2; V gene: TRBV2; clone size: few; J gene: TRBJ2-5; CDR3 protein: CASQNAGVAQETQYF; CDR3 DNA: TGTGCCAGTCAAAATGCGGGGGTTGCGCAAGAGACCCAGTACTTC
D gene: .; V gene: TRBV27; clone size: few; J gene: TRBJ1-1; CDR3 protein: CACSPHREITEAFF; CDR3 DNA: TGTGCCTGTTCCCCTCACAGGGAAATCACTGAAGCTTTCTTT
D gene: TRBD2; V gene: TRBV4-3; clone size: many; J gene: TRBJ2-7; CDR3 protein: CASSPGTSGIYEQYF; CDR3 DNA: TGCGCCAGCTCCCCCGGGACTAGCGGAATCTACGAGCAGTACTTC
D gene: TRBD1; V gene: TRBV7-8; clone size: many; J gene: TRBJ1-1; CDR3 protein: CASSFHRQGNTEAFF; CDR3 DNA: TGTGCCAGCAGCTTCCATAGACAGGGGAACACTGAAGCTTTCTTT
D gene: .; V gene: TRBV2; clone size: many; J gene: TRBJ2-7; CDR3 protein: CASSERGAPAYEQYF; CDR3 DNA: TGTGCCAGCAGTGAACGGGGGGCGCCTGCCTACGAGCAGTACTTC
D gene: .; V gene: TRBV12-3/TRBV12-4; clone size: .; J gene: TRBJ1-4; CDR3 protein: CASSLRVSEKLFF; CDR3 DNA: TGTGCCAGCAGTTTAAGGGTTTCTGAAAAACTGTTTTTT
D gene: .; V gene: TRBV12-3/TRBV12-4; clone size: many; J gene: TRBJ1-1; CDR3 protein: CASKSTRYTEAFF; CDR3 DNA: TGTGCCAGCAAAAGCACGCGTTACACTGAAGCTTTCTTT
D gene: .; V gene: TRBV12-3/TRBV12-4; clone size: .; J gene: TRBJ1-2; CDR3 protein: CASRAQGGGYTF; CDR3 DNA: TGTGCCAGCAGAGCACAGGGTGGAGGCTACACCTTC
D gene: TRBD1; V gene: TRBV30; clone size: .; J gene: TRBJ2-3; CDR3 protein: CAWSPDRAGDTQYF; CDR3 DNA: TGTGCCTGGAGTCCCGACAGGGCGGGAGATACGCAGTATTTT
D gene: TRBD1; V gene: TRBV13; clone size: many; J gene: TRBJ2-7; CDR3 protein: CASSSYRDRGAQYF; CDR3 DNA: TGTGCCAGCAGTTCATACCGGGACAGGGGCGCGCAGTACTTC
D gene: TRBD2; V gene: TRBV6-5; clone size: many; J gene: TRBJ2-7; CDR3 protein: CASWDPSGSERKQYF; CDR3 DNA: TGTGCCAGCTGGGATCCGAGCGGGAGTGAGAGAAAGCAGTACTTC
D gene: TRBD2; V gene: TRBV13; clone size: many; J gene: TRBJ2-3; CDR3 protein: CASSLEREYEDTQYF; CDR3 DNA: TGTGCCAGCAGCTTGGAGCGGGAGTATGAAGATACGCAGTATTTT
D gene: .; V gene: TRBV12-3/TRBV12-4; clone size: many; J gene: TRBJ1-5; CDR3 protein: CASSLSLAGNQPQHF; CDR3 DNA: TGTGCCAGCAGTTTATCTCTGGCTGGGAATCAGCCCCAGCATTTT
D gene: .; V gene: TRBV7-9; clone size: .; J gene: TRBJ2-2; CDR3 protein: CASSLDPGTGELFF; CDR3 DNA: TGTGCCAGCAGCTTAGATCCGGGGACCGGGGAGCTGTTTTTT
D gene: .; V gene: TRBV29-1; clone size: .; J gene: TRBJ1-2; CDR3 protein: CSSPQGQGYGYTF; CDR3 DNA: TGCAGCTCGCCCCAGGGGCAAGGGTATGGCTACACCTTC
D gene: TRBD2; V gene: TRBV5-4; clone size: many; J gene: TRBJ2-1; CDR3 protein: CASSRPGLAGLRGIF; CDR3 DNA: TGTGCCAGCAGTCGCCCGGGACTAGCGGGACTGAGGGGGATCTTC
D gene: TRBD1; V gene: TRBV20-1; clone size: few; J gene: TRBJ1-4; CDR3 protein: CSARHRQGSEKLFF; CDR3 DNA: TGCAGTGCTAGACATAGACAGGGGAGTGAAAAACTGTTTTTT
D gene: .; V gene: TRBV20-1; clone size: .; J gene: TRBJ1-5; CDR3 protein: CSAREAFGNQPQHF; CDR3 DNA: TGCAGTGCTAGAGAAGCGTTTGGCAATCAGCCCCAGCATTTT